This T cell receptor (beta chain) emerged from a study of sequential checkpoint blockade in melanoma. About the research overall: TCRbeta immunosequencing was performed on DNA from around 96 pretreatment melanoma tumor samples. Roughly 22 patients had matched tumor biopsies before treatment and at week 13 after nivolumab or ipilimumab alone.

Study outcomes and limitations: About 30 times likelier clinical benefit followed increased tumor T-cell fraction and clonality.

Here immunoSEQ multiplex PCR was the method, and the copy in TCRdb shows in-frame clones only, minus some. This table holds roughly 9,200 clones, 23% found once. This clone was recorded many times. Its antigen is currently unknown. Treatment noted: randomized to nivolumab then ipilimumab (arm A) or the reverse (arm B). Trimming removed 2 bases at V and 8 bases at J, with 18 bases between. This CDR3 comprises 15 residues. In germline, CDR1 is SGHNT, CDR2 YENEEA. The chain uses TRBV11-3 and TRBJ1-2; possible D gene TRBD1, 5 bases. This TCR came from a human donor with melanoma. Sequencing used tumor tissue (inferred from file names), obtained from a patient given nivolumab and ipilimumab in sequence. CDR3 residues: CASSLTASGLYGYTF. CDR3 nucleotides: TGTGCCAGCAGCTTAACCGCTTCAGGGTTATACGGCTACACCTTC.